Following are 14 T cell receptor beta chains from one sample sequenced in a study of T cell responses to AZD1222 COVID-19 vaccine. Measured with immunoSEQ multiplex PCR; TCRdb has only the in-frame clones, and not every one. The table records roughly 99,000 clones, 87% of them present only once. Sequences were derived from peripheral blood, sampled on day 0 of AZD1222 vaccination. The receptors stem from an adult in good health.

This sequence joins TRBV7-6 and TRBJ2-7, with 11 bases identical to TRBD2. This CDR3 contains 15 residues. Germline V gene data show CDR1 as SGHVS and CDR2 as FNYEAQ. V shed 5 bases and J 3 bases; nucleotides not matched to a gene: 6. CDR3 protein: CASSQGTSGYYEQYF. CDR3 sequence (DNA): TGTGCCAGCAGCCAAGGGACTAGCGGATACTACGAGCAGTACTTC. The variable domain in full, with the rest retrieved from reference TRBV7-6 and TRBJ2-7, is GAGVSQSPRYKVTKRGQDVALRCDPISGHVSLYWYRQALGQGPEFLTYFNYEAQQDKSGLPNDRFSAERPEGSISTLTIQRTEQRDSAMYRCASSQGTSGYYEQYFGPGTRLTVT.

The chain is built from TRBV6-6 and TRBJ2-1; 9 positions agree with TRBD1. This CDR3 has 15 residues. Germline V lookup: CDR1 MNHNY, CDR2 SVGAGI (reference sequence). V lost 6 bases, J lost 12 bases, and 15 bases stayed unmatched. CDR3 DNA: TGTGCCAGCAGCCACCGGACAGGGGAGAGTTTCGGGCAGTTCTTC. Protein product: CASSHRTGESFGQFF.

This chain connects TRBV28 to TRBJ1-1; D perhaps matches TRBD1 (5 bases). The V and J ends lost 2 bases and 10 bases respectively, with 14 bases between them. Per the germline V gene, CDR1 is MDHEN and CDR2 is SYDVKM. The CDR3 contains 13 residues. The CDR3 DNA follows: TGTGCCAGCAGTTTAACGGGGGTCCGAGGAGCTTTCTTT. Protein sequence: CASSLTGVRGAFF.

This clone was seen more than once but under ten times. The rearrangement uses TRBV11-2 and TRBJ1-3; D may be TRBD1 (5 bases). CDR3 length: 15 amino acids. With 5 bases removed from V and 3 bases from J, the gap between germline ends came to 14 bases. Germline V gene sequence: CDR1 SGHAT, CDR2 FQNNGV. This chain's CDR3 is CASSHPGAGGNTIYF. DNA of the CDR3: TGTGCCAGCAGCCATCCTGGGGCTGGTGGAAACACCATATATTTT.

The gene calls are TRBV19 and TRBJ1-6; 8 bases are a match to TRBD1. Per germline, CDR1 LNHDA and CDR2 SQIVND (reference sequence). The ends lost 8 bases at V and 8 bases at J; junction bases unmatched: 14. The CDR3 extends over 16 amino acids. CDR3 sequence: CASSNPRTGSHSPLHF. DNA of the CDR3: TGTGCCAGTTCCAACCCCAGGACAGGGTCGCATTCACCCCTCCACTTT.

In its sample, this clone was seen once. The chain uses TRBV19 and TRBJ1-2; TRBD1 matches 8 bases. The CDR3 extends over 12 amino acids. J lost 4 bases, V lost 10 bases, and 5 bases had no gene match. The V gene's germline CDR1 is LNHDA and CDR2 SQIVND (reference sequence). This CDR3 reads CATQTGAYGYTF. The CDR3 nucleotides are TGTGCCACCCAGACAGGGGCCTATGGCTACACCTTC.

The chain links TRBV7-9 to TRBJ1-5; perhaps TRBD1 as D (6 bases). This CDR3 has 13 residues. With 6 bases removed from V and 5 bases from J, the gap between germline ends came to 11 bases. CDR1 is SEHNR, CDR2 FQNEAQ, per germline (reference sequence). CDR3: CASRAGEDQPQHF. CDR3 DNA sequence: TGTGCCAGCAGGGCAGGGGAGGATCAGCCCCAGCATTTT.

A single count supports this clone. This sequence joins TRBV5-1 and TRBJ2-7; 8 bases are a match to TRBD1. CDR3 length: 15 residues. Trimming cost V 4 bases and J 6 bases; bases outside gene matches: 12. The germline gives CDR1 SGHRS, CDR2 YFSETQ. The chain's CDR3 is CASSPGQGPIGEQYF. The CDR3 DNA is TGCGCCAGCAGCCCCGGACAGGGTCCAATTGGCGAGCAGTACTTC. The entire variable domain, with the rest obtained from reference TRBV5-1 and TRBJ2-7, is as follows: KAGVTQTPRYLIKTRGQQVTLSCSPISGHRSVSWYQQTPGQGLQFLFEYFSETQRNKGNFPGRFSGRQFSNSRSEMNVSTLELGDSALYLCASSPGQGPIGEQYFGPGTRLTVT.

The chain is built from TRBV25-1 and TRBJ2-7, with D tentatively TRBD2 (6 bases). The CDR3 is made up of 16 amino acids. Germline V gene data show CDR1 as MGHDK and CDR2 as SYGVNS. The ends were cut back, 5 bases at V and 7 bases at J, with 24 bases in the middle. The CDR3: CASSTDRVASAGEQYF. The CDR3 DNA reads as TGTGCCAGCAGTACCGACCGGGTGGCTAGCGCGGGGGAGCAGTACTTC.

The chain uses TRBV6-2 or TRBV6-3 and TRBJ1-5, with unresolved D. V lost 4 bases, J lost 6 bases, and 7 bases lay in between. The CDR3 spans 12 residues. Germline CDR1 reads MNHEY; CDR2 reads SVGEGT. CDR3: CASSSAVQPQHF. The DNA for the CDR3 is TGTGCCAGCAGTTCCGCCGTTCAGCCCCAGCATTTT.

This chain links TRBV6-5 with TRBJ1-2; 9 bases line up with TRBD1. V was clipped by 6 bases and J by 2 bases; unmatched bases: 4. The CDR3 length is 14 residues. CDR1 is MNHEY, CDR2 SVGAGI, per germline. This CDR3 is CASRSTGGNYGYTF. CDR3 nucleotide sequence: TGTGCCAGCAGAAGTACAGGGGGCAACTATGGCTACACCTTC.

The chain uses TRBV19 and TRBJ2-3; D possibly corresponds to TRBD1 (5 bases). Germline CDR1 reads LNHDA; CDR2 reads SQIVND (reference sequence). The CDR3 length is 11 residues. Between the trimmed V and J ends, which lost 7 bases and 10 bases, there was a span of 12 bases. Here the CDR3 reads CASTAGLSQYF. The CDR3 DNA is TGTGCCAGTACTGCAGGGTTATCGCAGTATTTT.

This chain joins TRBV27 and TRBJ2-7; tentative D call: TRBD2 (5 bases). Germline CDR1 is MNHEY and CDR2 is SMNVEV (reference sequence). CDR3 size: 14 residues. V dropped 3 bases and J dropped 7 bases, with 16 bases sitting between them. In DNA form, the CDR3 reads TGTGCCAGCAGTTTTTTAGCGAAACTAGGGGAGCAGTACTTC. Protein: CASSFLAKLGEQYF.

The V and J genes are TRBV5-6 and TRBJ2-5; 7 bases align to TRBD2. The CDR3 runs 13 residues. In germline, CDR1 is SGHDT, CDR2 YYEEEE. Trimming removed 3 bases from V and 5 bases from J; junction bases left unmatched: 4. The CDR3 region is CASSSLARETQYF. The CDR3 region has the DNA TGTGCCAGCAGCTCACTAGCGAGGGAGACCCAGTACTTC.